This entry lists 10 T cell receptor beta chains sequenced from one sample in a study of blood T cell repertoires in COVID-19. The protocol was immunoSEQ multiplex PCR, while the TCRdb copy is restricted to in-frame clones and leaves out a portion. This sample has tens of thousands of clones, with 85% to 90% found just once. The sample taken for sequencing was peripheral blood. The receptors come from a man in his fifties or sixties with acute or convalescent COVID-19.

V and J are TRBV19 and TRBJ1-2; 9 nucleotides align to TRBD1. Looked up from germline, CDR1 is LNHDA and CDR2 is SQIVND (reference sequence). The V gene end was trimmed by 2 bases and the J gene end by 4 bases; junction bases not matched to a gene: 14. The CDR3 consists of 18 residues. CDR3 sequence reads: CASSISGQGRLVLYGYTF. For the CDR3, the DNA is TGTGCCAGTAGTATATCGGGACAGGGAAGGCTCGTCCTCTATGGCTACACCTTC.

The V and J genes are TRBV3-1 (or the pseudogene TRBV3-2) and TRBJ1-1; D may be TRBD1 (6 bases). Trimming removed 11 bases from V and 2 bases from J, with 15 bases in between. CDR1 is LGHDT, CDR2 YNNKEL, per germline (reference sequence). This CDR3 spans 13 amino acids. CDR3 coding DNA: TGTGCCGTTACAGGGTCTGGAAACACTGAAGCTTTCTTT. Encoded protein: CAVTGSGNTEAFF.

This clone showed up many times. This chain links TRBV30 with TRBJ1-6, with TRBD1 matching over 7 bases. V lost 2 bases, J lost 7 bases, and 8 bases stayed unmatched. The CDR3 consists of 15 residues. In germline, CDR1 is GTSNPN, CDR2 SVGIG (reference sequence). CDR3 nucleotide sequence: TGTGCCTGGAGTAGAGGGGACAGCGGGAATTCACCCCTCCACTTT. This gives the protein CAWSRGDSGNSPLHF.

This chain joins TRBV5-4 and TRBJ2-5; TRBD1 is a possible D gene (5 bases). The CDR3 extends over 13 amino acids. Per the germline V gene, CDR1 is SGHNT and CDR2 is YYREEE (reference sequence). V was shortened by 0 bases and J by 4 bases, with 7 bases between the two germline ends. As DNA, the CDR3 is TGTGCCAGCAGCTTGGTAGGGGTAGAGACCCAGTACTTC. Its translation is CASSLVGVETQYF.

This sequence joins TRBV3-1 (or the pseudogene TRBV3-2) and TRBJ2-3, with 10 bases aligning to TRBD2. Germline V gives CDR1 LGHDT, CDR2 YNNKEL (reference sequence). The CDR3 loop spans 17 amino acids. The J segment lost 3 bases and the V segment lost 4 bases, leaving 10 bases of the junction unmatched. The CDR3 region is CASSLTSGRAGTDTQYF. DNA for the CDR3: TGTGCCAGCAGCCTTACCAGCGGGAGGGCCGGGACAGATACGCAGTATTTT.

This chain connects TRBV4-2 to TRBJ1-2; TRBD1 agrees at 9 bases. V was pared by 0 bases and J by 0 bases, with 14 bases of the junction left unmatched. The CDR3 is 20 amino acids. Germline V CDR1 and CDR2: LGHNA, YNFKEQ. In DNA, the CDR3 is TGTGCCAGCAGCCAAGAGGAGGTGGGACAGGGAAGATTGGCTAACTATGGCTACACCTTC. Its translation: CASSQEEVGQGRLANYGYTF.

This chain links TRBV27 with TRBJ1-2, with 7 bases fitting TRBD1. The CDR3 sequence is 15 residues long. Germline CDR1 and CDR2: MNHEY and SMNVEV (reference sequence). J lost 2 bases, V lost 6 bases, and 9 bases had no gene match. The chain's CDR3 is CASRPSGTANYGYTF. The CDR3 DNA sequence: TGTGCCAGCAGGCCATCCGGGACAGCGAACTATGGCTACACCTTC.

This chain links TRBV7-9 with TRBJ2-1; TRBD2 agrees at 13 bases. After removal of 6 bases from V and 0 bases from J, the junction contained 11 bases not matched to a gene. The germline V gene encodes CDR1 SEHNR and CDR2 FQNEAQ (reference sequence). The CDR3 has 19 residues. In DNA form, the CDR3 reads TGTGCCAGCAGTCCACAAGGACTAGCGGGGGCCAGCTCCTACAATGAGCAGTTCTTC. Protein sequence: CASSPQGLAGASSYNEQFF.

The chain combines TRBV10-3 with TRBJ2-2; TRBD2 might be the D (7 bases). Per the germline V gene, CDR1 is ENHRY and CDR2 is SYGVKD. Trimming cost V 8 bases and J 4 bases, with 20 bases left between them. This CDR3 has 16 residues. This chain's CDR3 is CAIAMGAGVGTGELFF. CDR3 DNA sequence: TGTGCCATCGCGATGGGGGCGGGGGTCGGCACCGGGGAGCTGTTTTTT.

CDR3 residues: CASSIDKGAWNEQYF. CDR3 nucleotide sequence: TGTGCCAGTAGTATAGATAAGGGGGCGTGGAACGAGCAGTACTTC. The chain links TRBV19 to TRBJ2-7, with TRBD1 matching 7 bases. This CDR3 has 15 amino acids. Germline V lookup: CDR1 LNHDA, CDR2 SQIVND (reference sequence). J gave up 5 bases and V 0 bases, and 7 bases lay outside the gene matches.